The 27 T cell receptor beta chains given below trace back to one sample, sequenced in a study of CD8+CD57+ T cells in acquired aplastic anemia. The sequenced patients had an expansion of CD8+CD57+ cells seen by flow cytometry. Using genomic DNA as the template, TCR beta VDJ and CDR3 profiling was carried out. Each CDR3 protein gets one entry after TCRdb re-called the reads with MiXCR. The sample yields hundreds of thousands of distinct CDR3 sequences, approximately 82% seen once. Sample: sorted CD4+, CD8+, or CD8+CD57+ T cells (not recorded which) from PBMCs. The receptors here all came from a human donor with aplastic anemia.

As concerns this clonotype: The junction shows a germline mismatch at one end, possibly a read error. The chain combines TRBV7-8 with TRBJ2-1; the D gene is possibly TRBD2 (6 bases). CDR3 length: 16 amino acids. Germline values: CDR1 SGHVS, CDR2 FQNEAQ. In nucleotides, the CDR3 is TGTGCCAGCAGCTTAGAGGGAGGCCGCGATACGGATGATCAGTTCTTC. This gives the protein CASSLEGGRDTDDQFF.

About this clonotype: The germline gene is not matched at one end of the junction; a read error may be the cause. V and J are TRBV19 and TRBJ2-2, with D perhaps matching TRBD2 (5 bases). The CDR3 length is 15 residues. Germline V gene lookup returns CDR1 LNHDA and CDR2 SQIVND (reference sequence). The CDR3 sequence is CASSLARGYSGEQFF. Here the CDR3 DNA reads TGTGCCAGTAGCTTAGCTAGAGGATACTCCGGGGAGCAGTTTTTC.

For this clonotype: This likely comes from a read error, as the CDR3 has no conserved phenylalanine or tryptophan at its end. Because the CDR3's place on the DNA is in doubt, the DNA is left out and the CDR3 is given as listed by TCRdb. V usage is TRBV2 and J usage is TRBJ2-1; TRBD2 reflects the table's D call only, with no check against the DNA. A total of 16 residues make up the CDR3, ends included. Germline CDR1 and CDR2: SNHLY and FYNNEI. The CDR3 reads CASWAGGPEMYNFQPC.

Here the CDR3 DNA reads TGTGCCAGCAGCCAACACAGAGATCAGCGGCAGCATGTTCAGTTCTTC. Translation: CASSQHRDQRQHVQFF. The rearrangement joins TRBV7-6 to TRBJ2-1, with D perhaps matching TRBD2 (5 bases). The V end was cut by 5 bases, the J end by 13 bases, with 27 bases between. Germline V CDR1 and CDR2: SGHVS, FNYEAQ. The CDR3 sequence is 16 residues long. The full variable domain, in which reference TRBV7-6 and TRBJ2-1 provide the parts outside the CDR3, is GAGVSQSPRYKVTKRGQDVALRCDPISGHVSLYWYRQALGQGPEFLTYFNYEAQQDKSGLPNDRFSAERPEGSISTLTIQRTEQRDSAMYRCASSQHRDQRQHVQFFGPGTRLTVL.

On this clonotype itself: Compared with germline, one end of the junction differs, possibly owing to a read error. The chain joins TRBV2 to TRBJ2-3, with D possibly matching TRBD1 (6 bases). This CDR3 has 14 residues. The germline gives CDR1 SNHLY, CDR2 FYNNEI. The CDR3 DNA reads TGTGCCAGCAGCCCCAGAATGGGGTGGGACACTGAGCAGTTT. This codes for CASSPRMGWDTEQF.

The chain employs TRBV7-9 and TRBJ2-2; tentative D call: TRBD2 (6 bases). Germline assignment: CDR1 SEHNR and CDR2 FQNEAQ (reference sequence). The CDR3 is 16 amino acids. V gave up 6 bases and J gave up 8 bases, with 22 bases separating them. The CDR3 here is CASSSRGAWGEGELFF. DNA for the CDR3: TGTGCCAGCAGTTCACGCGGGGCTTGGGGCGAGGGGGAGCTGTTTTTT.

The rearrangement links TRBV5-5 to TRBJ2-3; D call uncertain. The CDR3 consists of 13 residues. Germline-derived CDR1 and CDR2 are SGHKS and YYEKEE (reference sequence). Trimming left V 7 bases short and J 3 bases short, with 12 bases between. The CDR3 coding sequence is TGTGCCAGCCTCCTAACTGGGACAGATACGCAGTATTTT. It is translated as CASLLTGTDTQYF. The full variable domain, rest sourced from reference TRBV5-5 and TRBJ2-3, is DAGVTQSPTHLIKTRGQQVTLRCSPISGHKSVSWYQQVLGQGPQFIFQYYEKEERGRGNFPDRFSARQFPNYSSELNVNALLLGDSALYLCASLLTGTDTQYFGPGTRLTVL.

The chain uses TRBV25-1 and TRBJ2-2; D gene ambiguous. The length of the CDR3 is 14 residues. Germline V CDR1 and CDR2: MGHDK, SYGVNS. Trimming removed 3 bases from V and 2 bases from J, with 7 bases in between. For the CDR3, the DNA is TGTGCCAGCAGTGAGCTACAAAACACCGGGGAGCTGTTTTTT. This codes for CASSELQNTGELFF.

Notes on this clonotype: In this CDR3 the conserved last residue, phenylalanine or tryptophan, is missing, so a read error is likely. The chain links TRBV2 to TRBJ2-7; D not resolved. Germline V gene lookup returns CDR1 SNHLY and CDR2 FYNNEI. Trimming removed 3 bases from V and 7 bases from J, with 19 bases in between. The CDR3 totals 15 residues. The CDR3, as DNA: TGTGCCAGCAGTGACGGCCGCACGAGTACCCAGGAGCAGTACGCA. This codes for CASSDGRTSTQEQYA.

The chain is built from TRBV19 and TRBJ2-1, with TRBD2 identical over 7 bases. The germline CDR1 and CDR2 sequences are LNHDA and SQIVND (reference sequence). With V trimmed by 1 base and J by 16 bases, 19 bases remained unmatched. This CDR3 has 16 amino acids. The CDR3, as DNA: TGTGCCAGTAGTATAGCTAGCGGAACCTACAAGGATCAGTTCTTCTTC. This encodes CASSIASGTYKDQFFF.

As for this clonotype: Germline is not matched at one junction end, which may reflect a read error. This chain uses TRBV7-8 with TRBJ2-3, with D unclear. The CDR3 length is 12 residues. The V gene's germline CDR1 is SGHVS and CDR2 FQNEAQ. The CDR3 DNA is TGTGCCAGCAGCTTTCATTCAGACACGACATCTTTT. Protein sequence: CASSFHSDTTSF.

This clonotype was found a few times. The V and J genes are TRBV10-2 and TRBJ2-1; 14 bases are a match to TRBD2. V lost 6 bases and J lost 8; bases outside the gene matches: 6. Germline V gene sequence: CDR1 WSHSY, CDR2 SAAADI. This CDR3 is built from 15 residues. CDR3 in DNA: TGCGCCAGCAGGGACGGGACTAGCGGGGGAGATGAGCAGTTCTTC. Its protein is CASRDGTSGGDEQFF.

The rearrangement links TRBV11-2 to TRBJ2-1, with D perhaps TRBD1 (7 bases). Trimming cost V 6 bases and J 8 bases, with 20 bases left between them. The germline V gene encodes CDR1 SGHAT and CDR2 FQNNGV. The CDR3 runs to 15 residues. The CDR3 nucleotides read TGTGCCAGCAGTCCAGGGGCAGGGGGGAGCGATGAGCAGTTCTTC. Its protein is CASSPGAGGSDEQFF.

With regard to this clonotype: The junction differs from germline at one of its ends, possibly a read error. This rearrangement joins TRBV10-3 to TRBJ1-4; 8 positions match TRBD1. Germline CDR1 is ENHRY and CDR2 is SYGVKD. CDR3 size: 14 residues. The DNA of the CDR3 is TGTGCCATCAGCGCAGGGGGCGGTCCTGAAACACTGTTTTTT. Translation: CAISAGGGPETLFF.

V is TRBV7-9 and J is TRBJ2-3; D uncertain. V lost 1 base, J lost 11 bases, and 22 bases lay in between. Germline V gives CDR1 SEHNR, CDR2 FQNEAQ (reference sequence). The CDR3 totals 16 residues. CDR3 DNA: TGTGCCAGCAGCTTAGTCTCAACTAATGAAAAACTTATGCAGTATTTT. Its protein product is CASSLVSTNEKLMQYF.

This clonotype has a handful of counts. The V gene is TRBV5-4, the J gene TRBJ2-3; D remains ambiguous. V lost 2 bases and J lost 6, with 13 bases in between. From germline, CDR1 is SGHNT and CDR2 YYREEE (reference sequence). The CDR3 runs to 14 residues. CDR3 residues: CASSFTGAPDTQYF. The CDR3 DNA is TGTGCCAGCAGCTTTACTGGAGCTCCCGATACGCAGTATTTT.

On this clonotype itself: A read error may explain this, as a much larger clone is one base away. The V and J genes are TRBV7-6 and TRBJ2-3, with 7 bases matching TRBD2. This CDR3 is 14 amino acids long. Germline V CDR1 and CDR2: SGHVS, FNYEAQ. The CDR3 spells CASTLGRVPSAANF. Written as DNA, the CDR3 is TGTGCCAGCACCCTAGGGAGGGTCCCCTCTGCGGCCAACTTT.

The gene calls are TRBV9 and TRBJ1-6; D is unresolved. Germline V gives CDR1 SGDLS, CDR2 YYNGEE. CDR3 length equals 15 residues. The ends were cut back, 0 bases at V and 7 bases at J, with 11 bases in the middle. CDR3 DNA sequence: TGTGCCAGCAGCGTAGACTTACAGCTCAATTCACCCCTCCACTTT. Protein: CASSVDLQLNSPLHF.

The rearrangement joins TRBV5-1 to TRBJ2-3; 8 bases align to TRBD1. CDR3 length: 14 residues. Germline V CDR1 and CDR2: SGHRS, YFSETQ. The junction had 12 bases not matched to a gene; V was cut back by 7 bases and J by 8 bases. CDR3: CASRSGGLGPTQYF. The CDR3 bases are TGCGCCAGCCGCTCAGGGGGCTTAGGACCTACGCAGTATTTT.

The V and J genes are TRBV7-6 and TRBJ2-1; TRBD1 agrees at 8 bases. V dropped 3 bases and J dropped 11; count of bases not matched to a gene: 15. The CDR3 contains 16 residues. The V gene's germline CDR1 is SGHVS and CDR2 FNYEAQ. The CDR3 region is CASSFQRGAGGAQQFF. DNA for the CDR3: TGTGCCAGCAGCTTTCAAAGAGGGGCAGGGGGCGCCCAGCAGTTCTTC.

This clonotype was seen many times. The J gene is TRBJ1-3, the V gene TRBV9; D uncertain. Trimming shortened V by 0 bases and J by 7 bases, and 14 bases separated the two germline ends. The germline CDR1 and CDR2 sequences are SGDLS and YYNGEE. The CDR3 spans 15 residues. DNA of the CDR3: TGTGCCAGCAGCGTAGGTGGCACTCCAACGAACACCATATATTTT. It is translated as CASSVGGTPTNTIYF.

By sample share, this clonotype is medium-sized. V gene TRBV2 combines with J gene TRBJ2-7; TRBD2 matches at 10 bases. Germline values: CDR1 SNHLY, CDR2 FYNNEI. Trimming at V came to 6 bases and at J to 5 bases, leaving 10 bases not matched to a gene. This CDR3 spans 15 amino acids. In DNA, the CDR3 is TGTGCCAGCAGGTCTAGCGGGGGCCTGCCCCACGAGCAGTACTTC. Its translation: CASRSSGGLPHEQYF.

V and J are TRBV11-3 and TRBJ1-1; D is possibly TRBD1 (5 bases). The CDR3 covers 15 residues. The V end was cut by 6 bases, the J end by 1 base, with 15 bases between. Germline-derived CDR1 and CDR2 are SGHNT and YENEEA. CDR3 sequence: CASREGHTGNTEAFF. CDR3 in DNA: TGTGCCAGCAGGGAGGGGCACACTGGGAACACTGAAGCTTTCTTT.

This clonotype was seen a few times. The CDR3 sequence is CASSFAGSYGANVQFF. CDR3 nucleotides: TGTGCCAGCAGCTTTGCGGGTAGCTACGGGGCCAACGTGCAGTTCTTC. The V call is TRBV7-9, the J call TRBJ2-1; the D call may be TRBD1 or TRBD2 (5 bases each). V shed 3 bases and J shed 12 bases, with 24 bases lying between them. The CDR3 length is 16 residues. Germline loops: CDR1 SEHNR, CDR2 FQNEAQ (reference sequence).

The CDR3 DNA reads as TGCAGTGCTAGTAACAGGGACCACTACGAGCAGTACTTC. Encoded protein: CSASNRDHYEQYF. The V call is TRBV20-1, the J call TRBJ2-7; weak D call: TRBD1 (6 bases). The CDR3 is made up of 13 amino acids. Germline V gene data show CDR1 as DFQATT and CDR2 as SNEGSKA (reference sequence). The V end lost 3 bases, the J end lost 3 bases, and 12 bases lay between the germline ends.

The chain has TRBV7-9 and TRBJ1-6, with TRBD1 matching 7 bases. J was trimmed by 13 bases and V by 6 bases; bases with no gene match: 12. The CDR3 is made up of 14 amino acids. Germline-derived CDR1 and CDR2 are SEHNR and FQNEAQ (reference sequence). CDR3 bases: TGTGCCAGCAGTTTTCAAAGAAGCAGGGGGCCCCTCCACTTT. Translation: CASSFQRSRGPLHF.

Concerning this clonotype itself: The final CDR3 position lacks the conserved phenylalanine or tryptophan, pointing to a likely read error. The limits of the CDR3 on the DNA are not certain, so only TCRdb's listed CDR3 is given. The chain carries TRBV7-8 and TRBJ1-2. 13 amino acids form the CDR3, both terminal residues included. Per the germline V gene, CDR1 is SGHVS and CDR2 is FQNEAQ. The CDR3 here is CASSLEGGRDTQY.